A selection of T cell receptor beta chains follows, all from one sample in a study of patients and donors after allogeneic stem cell transplantation. TCRdb fed the RT-PCR reads into MiXCR, producing one record per CDR3 protein. The table shows fewer than 180,000 distinct CDR3 sequences, with over 30% occurring only once. Sequencing was done on a sample of blood, either unsorted or a sorted T cell fraction (not recorded which). Receptors originate from a human donor who was either an allogeneic HSCT recipient or a stem cell or donor lymphocyte infusion donor (not recorded which). It is not recorded whose cells these are; they may come from a transplant donor. Each CDR3 is given with its conserved first and last residue. D genes are given only for firm matches. Size values are once, few and many counts, or a class for expanded clones, and some rows have none.

d_gene,j_gene,v_gene,abundance,len,CDR3aa,CDR3nt
TRBD2,TRBJ2-3,TRBV20-1,-,14,CSVPPGLVLDTQYF,TGCAGTGTCCCCCCGGGACTAGTTTTAGATACGCAGTATTTT
-,TRBJ2-5,TRBV3-1,once,12,CASSQDSFTQYF,TGTGCCAGCAGCCAAGATTCGTTCACCCAGTACTTC
-,TRBJ1-1,TRBV6-2/TRBV6-3,-,13,CASSQWEGTEAFF,TGTGCCAGCAGTCAATGGGAAGGGACTGAAGCTTTCTTT
TRBD2,TRBJ2-1,TRBV12-3/TRBV12-4,-,15,CASRPTSGRRDEQFF,TGTGCCAGCAGGCCCACTAGCGGGAGGAGGGATGAGCAGTTCTTC
TRBD1,TRBJ2-3,TRBV5-1,-,15,CASSPRDRARDTQYF,TGCGCCAGCAGCCCACGGGACAGGGCGAGGGATACGCAGTATTTT
-,TRBJ1-4,TRBV13,-,19,CASSSPGRDPPPTNEKLFF,TGTGCCAGCAGCTCGCCCGGACGGGACCCTCCTCCAACTAATGAAAAACTGTTTTTT
-,TRBJ1-1,TRBV4-1,few,14,CASSQVGTNTEAFF,TGCGCCAGCAGCCAAGTAGGGACGAACACTGAAGCTTTCTTT
-,TRBJ1-1,TRBV19,-,12,CASRKEGNEAFF,TGTGCCAGTAGGAAAGAAGGAAATGAAGCTTTCTTT
-,TRBJ2-1,TRBV12-3/TRBV12-4,-,12,CASSSGTTGQFF,TGTGCCAGCAGTTCCGGGACCACCGGGCAGTTCTTC
TRBD2,TRBJ2-7,TRBV18,-,15,CASSPPALAGDEQYF,TGTGCCAGCTCACCACCGGCGCTAGCGGGGGACGAGCAGTACTTC
-,TRBJ2-7,TRBV12-3/TRBV12-4,-,13,CASSFGGPYEQYF,TGTGCCAGCAGTTTTGGGGGCCCCTACGAGCAGTACTTC
-,TRBJ2-3,TRBV12-3/TRBV12-4,-,18,CASSFWRGSSISTDTQYF,TGTGCCAGCAGTTTCTGGCGGGGATCATCAATTAGCACAGATACGCAGTATTTT
-,TRBJ1-1,TRBV28,few,14,CASSLATGYTEAFF,TGTGCCAGCAGTTTAGCGACAGGCTACACTGAAGCTTTCTTT
-,TRBJ1-6,TRBV28,-,14,CASSPVTISSPLHF,TGTGCCAGCTCCCCGGTCACTATTAGTTCACCCCTCCACTTT
-,TRBJ1-1,TRBV6-1,few,14,CASISGVRNTEAFF,TGTGCCAGCATCTCCGGGGTCCGCAACACTGAAGCTTTCTTT
TRBD1,TRBJ2-7,TRBV5-5,few,15,CASSSRTGGTYEQYF,TGTGCCAGCAGCTCCCGGACAGGGGGCACCTACGAGCAGTACTTC
TRBD1,TRBJ1-2,TRBV30,-,15,CAWSWAGQTLAGYTF,TGTGCCTGGAGTTGGGCGGGACAGACCTTAGCCGGCTACACCTTC